The clone carrying this TCR beta chain came up many times. The antigen is unknown. The data originate from a study of T-cell memory formation after mild COVID-19. Regarding the study as a whole: Memory from before infection featured some responding clones, which suggests cross-reactive memory joined. Chiefly within CM and EM were the contracting CD4+ clones; CD8+ ones were within EMRA. A balance of CD4 and CD8 characterized clones contracting day 15 to 85, whereas later expanders leaned CD4+.

Libraries for TCRalpha and TCRbeta carried sample barcodes and unique molecular identifiers via 5'RACE. TCRdb independently ran MiXCR on the 5' RACE reads; one entry per CDR3 protein. The sample includes roughly 170,000 distinct CDR3 sequences, 18% of them seen just once. The CDR3 length is 14 residues. V was pared by 1 base and J by 5 bases, with 4 bases of the junction left unmatched. Germline V lookup: CDR1 SGHRS, CDR2 YFSETQ. This receptor was identified in a man aged 18 to 29 who had mild COVID-19 (a few samples of this study predate the infection). Cell type and time point are not known. The specimen sequenced was PBMCs or a T cell subset sorted from them (not recorded which). The chain uses TRBV5-1 and TRBJ2-5, with TRBD1 matching over 8 bases. The CDR3 sequence: CASSLQGARETQYF. The DNA for the CDR3 is TGCGCCAGCAGCTTGCAGGGGGCTCGGGAGACCCAGTACTTC.